This TCR beta chain was documented in a study of blood T cell repertoires in COVID-19. Study background: The United States, Italy and Spain were the sources of the acute and convalescent COVID-19 samples. Sources were T cells, B-cell-depleted T cells, or PBMCs; the material itself was cDNA or gDNA.

Germline assignment: CDR1 GTSNPN and CDR2 SVGIG (reference sequence). V was clipped by 5 bases and J by 0 bases; unmatched bases: 2. This CDR3 is 14 amino acids long. Authors' processing steps: Scientists estimated how many nucleated cells there were by amplifying reference gene primers. The repertoire was sequenced with immunoSEQ multiplex PCR; TCRdb's copy has only in-frame clones and lacks some. That table supplies the V and J calls and clone size; D and trimming were determined from the DNA. The sample holds under 150,000 clones; 75% to 85% are singletons and the top ten take 10% to 15%. The sequence was obtained from a man aged 55-75 years with active or convalescent COVID-19. Material for sequencing was peripheral blood. The chain couples TRBV30 to TRBJ1-5, with 9 bases fitting TRBD1. CDR3 region: CAWGTGNSNQPQHF. The CDR3, as DNA: TGTGCCTGGGGGACAGGGAATAGCAATCAGCCCCAGCATTTT.